Below are 14 T cell receptor beta chains sequenced from a single sample in a study of cytomegalovirus exposure and HLA in healthy donors. Here immunoSEQ multiplex PCR was the method, and the copy in TCRdb shows in-frame clones only, minus some. The sample shows about 300,000 clones, approximately 90% of them seen only once. Sample: PBMCs. These receptors were obtained from a woman aged 18-30 years in good health and CMV-seronegative.

The V and J genes are TRBV30 and TRBJ2-7; the match to TRBD1 covers 8 bases. This CDR3 has 14 residues. CDR1 is GTSNPN and CDR2 is SVGIG in the germline V gene (reference sequence). Unmatched junction bases numbered 8, after V lost 2 bases and J lost 5 bases. CDR3 nucleotide sequence: TGTGCCTGGAGTACCGACAGGGGTTTCAACGAGCAGTACTTC. It translates to CAWSTDRGFNEQYF.

The V call is TRBV6-1, the J call TRBJ2-7; TRBD1 agrees at 9 bases. The CDR3 sequence is 14 residues long. Germline CDR1 is MNHNS and CDR2 is SASEGT. The trim removed 8 bases at V and 0 bases at J, leaving 5 bases unmatched. The CDR3 DNA reads TGTGCCAGCGGGGGGGGACAGGGCTCCTACGAGCAGTACTTC. Translating gives CASGGGQGSYEQYF.

CDR3 region: CASTPRQGAGYTF. CDR3 nucleotides: TGTGCCAGCACCCCTAGACAGGGGGCTGGCTACACCTTC. The chain is built from TRBV6-5 and TRBJ1-2; TRBD1 matches 10 bases. The CDR3 has 13 residues. Germline assignment: CDR1 MNHEY and CDR2 SVGAGI. Trimming cost V 7 bases and J 7 bases; bases outside gene matches: 6.

This clone was picked up one time. This chain joins TRBV11-2 and TRBJ2-1; 8 bases fit TRBD2. Germline CDR1 reads SGHAT; CDR2 reads FQNNGV. V trimming: 0 bases; J trimming: 6 bases; junction bases outside the gene matches: 7. The CDR3 runs to 16 residues. CDR3 amino acids: CASSLESGSWGNEQFF. DNA of the CDR3: TGTGCCAGCAGCTTAGAAAGCGGGAGCTGGGGCAATGAGCAGTTCTTC.

This clone is a singleton in its sample. The chain has TRBV7-2 and TRBJ1-1; D ambiguous. V lost 3 bases and J lost 1, with 6 bases in between. The CDR3 has 13 amino acids. Germline lookup yields CDR1 SGHTA and CDR2 FQGNSA. DNA of the CDR3: TGTGCCAGCAGCTTGCAGAAGAACACTGAAGCTTTCTTT. Translated: CASSLQKNTEAFF.

The CDR3 nucleotides read TGTGCCAGCAAGGTGACAGGCAACCAGCATTTT. Its translation: CASKVTGNQHF. V gene TRBV28 combines with J gene TRBJ1-5; D is possibly TRBD1 (6 bases). V was pared by 7 bases and J by 12 bases, with 13 bases between. Germline CDR1 is MDHEN and CDR2 is SYDVKM. CDR3 length: 11 amino acids.

The chain uses TRBV5-4 and TRBJ2-1; 9 positions agree with TRBD2. CDR1 and CDR2 from the germline V gene are SGHNT and YYREEE (reference sequence). This CDR3 spans 16 amino acids. The junction had 7 bases not matched to a gene; V was cut back by 4 bases and J by 2 bases. The CDR3 sequence: CASSPASGTTYNEQFF. The CDR3, as DNA: TGTGCCAGCAGCCCAGCTAGCGGGACGACCTACAATGAGCAGTTCTTC.

The CDR3 protein is CASTKTSGTEAFF. CDR3 bases: TGTGCCAGCACCAAAACGTCCGGCACTGAAGCTTTCTTT. The rearrangement links TRBV27 to TRBJ1-1; no reliable D call. This CDR3 has 13 amino acids. V was trimmed by 7 bases and J by 4 bases, leaving 13 bases between them. CDR1 MNHEY and CDR2 SMNVEV come from the germline V gene (reference sequence).

CDR3 protein: CASSLGWAGARYEQYF. Written as DNA, the CDR3 is TGTGCCAGCAGTCTCGGGTGGGCGGGGGCGAGGTACGAGCAGTACTTC. The chain recombines TRBV6-6 with TRBJ2-7, with D perhaps TRBD2 (7 bases). The V gene lost 5 bases and the J gene lost 4 bases, with 21 bases spanning the gap. The CDR3 spans 16 residues. Looked up from germline, CDR1 is MNHNY and CDR2 is SVGAGI (reference sequence).

In this sample, this clone turned up once. The J gene is TRBJ2-1, the V gene TRBV11-2; D gene ambiguous. The CDR3 is 12 residues long. Trimming cost V 2 bases and J 9 bases, with 8 bases left between them. The germline V gene has CDR1 SGHAT and CDR2 FQNNGV. DNA of the CDR3: TGTGCCAGCAGCTTATCCCGGAGTGAGCAGTTCTTC. As protein: CASSLSRSEQFF.

V gene TRBV4-1 combines with J gene TRBJ2-7; maybe TRBD1 (5 bases). The CDR3 covers 13 residues. In germline, CDR1 is MGHRA, CDR2 YSYEKL. The V and J ends lost 5 bases and 2 bases respectively, with 10 bases between them. CDR3 in amino acids: CASSFAGPYEQYF. In nucleotides, the CDR3 is TGCGCCAGCAGCTTCGCAGGGCCCTACGAGCAGTACTTC.

This chain links TRBV28 with TRBJ2-1, with 10 bases aligning to TRBD2. The length of the CDR3 is 15 residues. With 5 bases clipped from V and 8 bases from J, the junction kept 9 bases outside the gene matches. Germline V gene sequence: CDR1 MDHEN, CDR2 SYDVKM. CDR3: CASSTAGLARYEQFF. CDR3 DNA sequence: TGTGCCAGCAGTACGGCGGGACTAGCGCGATATGAGCAGTTCTTC.

V and J are TRBV28 and TRBJ1-2; 7 bases align to TRBD1. Germline values: CDR1 MDHEN, CDR2 SYDVKM. The trim removed 7 bases at V and 4 bases at J, leaving 9 bases unmatched. The CDR3 length is 14 residues. CDR3 DNA: TGTGCCAGCACCATCCGGGACAGCATCTATGGCTACACCTTC. It encodes CASTIRDSIYGYTF.

The V call is TRBV9, the J call TRBJ2-1, with 8 bases identical to TRBD2. Germline CDR1 and CDR2: SGDLS and YYNGEE. CDR3 length: 15 residues. V lost 0 bases to trimming and J lost 8 bases; unmatched junction nucleotides: 7. DNA of the CDR3: TGTGCCAGCAGCGTAGCGAGCGGGAGATGGGATGAGCAGTTCTTC. Translated: CASSVASGRWDEQFF.